This TCR beta chain was sequenced during a study of T cell repertoires in ileal Crohn's disease. About the research overall: Operated complications were stricturing disease (around 61%) and penetrating disease (roughly 39%). About half received postoperative treatment, around 10 with thiopurines and around 20 anti-TNF.

Libraries were prepared by immunoSEQ multiplex PCR; TCRdb keeps only in-frame clonotypes and omits some of them. The data contain about 18,000 clones, about 60% of them singletons. The V and J ends lost 2 bases and 7 bases, in that order; junction bases with no gene match: 11. The CDR3 is made up of 14 amino acids. The germline CDR1 and CDR2 sequences are GTSNPN and SVGIG (reference sequence). Eligibility required adulthood, ileal or ileocolonic Crohn's disease and indicated ileocolonic resection. The source material was ileal tissue. This receptor was obtained from an adult with Crohn's disease. The J gene is TRBJ2-7, the V gene TRBV30; 7 bases align to TRBD2. The DNA of the CDR3 is TGTGCCTGGAGTACGGGCGGGAGCTCGGGGGAGCAGTACTTC. Its protein is CAWSTGGSSGEQYF.